A selection of T cell receptor beta chains follows, all from one sample in a study of shared clonotypes between healthy human individuals. Produced via immunoSEQ multiplex PCR; TCRdb's table is partial and in-frame only. The data show about 2,500,000 clones, with over 85% seen just once and more than 0.12% held by the top ten. The sample comprised naive CD4+ T cells sorted from blood. Receptor source: a man aged 18 to 35 in good health. The CDR3 runs from the conserved cysteine through the conserved F or W. A D gene is named only where the DNA matches it firmly. Clone size is not always given. Where it is, it says once, few, many or a class for expanded clones.

>.|TRBJ1-2|TRBV7-9|.
TGTGCCAGCAGCTTAGTGCTGAACCACTACACCTTC
CASSLVLNHYTF
>.|TRBJ2-1|TRBV18|.
TGTGCCAGCTCCCTTCAGCACGATTACAATGAGCAGTTCTTC
CASSLQHDYNEQFF
>TRBD2|TRBJ2-1|TRBV5-6|once
TGTGCCAGCAGCGAGAGACTAGCGGGCAATGAGCAGTTCTTC
CASSERLAGNEQFF
>.|TRBJ2-2|TRBV18|.
TGTGCCAGCTCCGGAGACGGGAACACCGGGGAGCTGTTTTTT
CASSGDGNTGELFF
>.|TRBJ1-1|TRBV28|.
TGTGCCAGCAGTTTATTTAGGGCAGAAGCTTTCTTT
CASSLFRAEAFF
>.|TRBJ1-1|TRBV7-2|.
TGTGCCAGCAGGCCCGGGACGCCTCGCGTGGTGGCTTTCTTT
CASRPGTPRVVAFF
>TRBD2|TRBJ2-1|TRBV5-1|.
TGCGCCAGCAGCTTCTTCAGCGGGAGGGTTCCCAATGAGCAGTTCTTC
CASSFFSGRVPNEQFF
>.|TRBJ2-6|TRBV5-1|.
TGCGCCAGCAATTCGGGGCCTGGGGCCAACGTCCTGACTTTC
CASNSGPGANVLTF
>TRBD1|TRBJ2-2|TRBV5-6|.
TGTGCCAGCTTTCGGACAGGGAGCGGGGAGCTGTTTTTT
CASFRTGSGELFF
>.|TRBJ2-7|TRBV6-5|.
TGTGCCAGCAGTTACGGGCGGGGCCACTACGAGCAGTACTTC
CASSYGRGHYEQYF
>TRBD1|TRBJ1-1|TRBV7-2|.
TGTGCCAGCAGCTTGACAGGGGGCACTGAAGCTTTCTTT
CASSLTGGTEAFF
>.|TRBJ1-2|TRBV4-1|.
TGCGCCAGCAGCCAAATAACAGGTACCCTCCGTGGCTACACCTTC
CASSQITGTLRGYTF
>TRBD1|TRBJ2-7|TRBV11-2|.
TGTGCCAGCAGCCTCGGACAGGAGATGGACGAGCAGTACTTC
CASSLGQEMDEQYF
>TRBD1|TRBJ2-7|TRBV6-1|.
TGTGCCAGCAAAACGACAGGGAATACCTACGAGCAGTACTTC
CASKTTGNTYEQYF
>.|TRBJ1-3|TRBV2|.
TGTGCCCTGCGGTTGAGCTCTGGAAACACCATATATTTT
CALRLSSGNTIYF
>TRBD2|TRBJ2-5|TRBV18|.
TGTGCCAGCTCACCACCGGGACTAGCGGGACGTCTAGGCGAGACCCAGTACTTC
CASSPPGLAGRLGETQYF
>.|TRBJ1-5|TRBV6-6|few
TGTGCCAGCAGTTACGGTGGGCAGCCCCAGCATTTT
CASSYGGQPQHF
>TRBD2|TRBJ2-7|TRBV10-2|.
TGCGCCAGTGAGGGGCGTCGTGCGGGAGTTACCCCCGGCTTGGACTACGAGCAGTACTTC
CASEGRRAGVTPGLDYEQYF
>.|TRBJ1-2|TRBV30|.
TGTGCCTGGAAGCGGGGGGCTTATGGCTACACCTTC
CAWKRGAYGYTF
>.|TRBJ2-3|TRBV6-4|.
TGTGCCAGCAGTGACTCGCCAAACGGCGGTGTTAGGGATACGCAGTATTTT
CASSDSPNGGVRDTQYF
>.|TRBJ2-7|TRBV30|.
TGTGCCTGGAGTCCCGGAGGGTACGAGCAGTACTTC
CAWSPGGYEQYF
>.|TRBJ1-2|TRBV18|.
TGTGCCAGCTCCACAATGGTCCGGCAGGACTATGGCTACACCTTC
CASSTMVRQDYGYTF
>.|TRBJ2-5|TRBV6-6|.
TGTGCCAGCAGTAGACCGGGACGAGAGGAAGAGACCCAGTACTTC
CASSRPGREEETQYF
>TRBD1|TRBJ2-5|TRBV5-4|.
TGTGCCAGCAGCGCGCTCAGGGGGTTACAAGAGACCCAGTACTTC
CASSALRGLQETQYF
>.|TRBJ2-7|TRBV2|.
TGTGCCAGCAGACCTCGCTACACCCCTAGATCCTACGAGCAGTACTTC
CASRPRYTPRSYEQYF
>TRBD2|TRBJ2-4|TRBV6-1|.
TGTGCCAGCAGCAATATAGCGGGGGGCGTGAACATTCAGTACTTC
CASSNIAGGVNIQYF
>.|TRBJ1-6|TRBV7-9|.
TGTGCCAGCAGCTTAAATCAGTCACCCCTCCACTTT
CASSLNQSPLHF
>TRBD2|TRBJ2-7|TRBV4-3|.
TGCGCCAGCAGCCAGGGGACTAGCGGACTCTACGAGCAGTACTTC
CASSQGTSGLYEQYF
>.|TRBJ2-3|TRBV19|.
TGTGCCAGTAGTATACAGGGGTTCCCAGATACGCAGTATTTT
CASSIQGFPDTQYF
>.|TRBJ1-2|TRBV18|.
TGTGCCAGCTCCCCTAGGGGGGATGGCTACACCTTC
CASSPRGDGYTF
>TRBD1|TRBJ1-2|TRBV28|.
TGTGCCAGCAGTGGGGTTACCGGGACAGGGGTTGGTGGCTACACCTTC
CASSGVTGTGVGGYTF
>.|TRBJ1-3|TRBV4-1|.
TGCGCCAGCAGCCACCCCGGTAGCTTCTCTGGAAACACCATATATTTT
CASSHPGSFSGNTIYF
>.|TRBJ2-3|TRBV9|.
TGTGCCAGCAGCGTAGGTAGTAGCACAGATACGCAGTATTTT
CASSVGSSTDTQYF
>TRBD1|TRBJ2-2|TRBV11-3|.
TGTGCCAGCAGCCCCCAGACAGGGAACGGGGAGCTGTTTTTT
CASSPQTGNGELFF
>TRBD1|TRBJ2-6|TRBV19|.
TGTGCCAGTAGTCATCAGGGGGCGCGGGGGGCCAACGTCCTGACTTTC
CASSHQGARGANVLTF
>.|TRBJ2-7|TRBV10-1|.
TGCGCCAGCAGCAGGACCTCGGGCTACGAGCAGTACTTC
CASSRTSGYEQYF